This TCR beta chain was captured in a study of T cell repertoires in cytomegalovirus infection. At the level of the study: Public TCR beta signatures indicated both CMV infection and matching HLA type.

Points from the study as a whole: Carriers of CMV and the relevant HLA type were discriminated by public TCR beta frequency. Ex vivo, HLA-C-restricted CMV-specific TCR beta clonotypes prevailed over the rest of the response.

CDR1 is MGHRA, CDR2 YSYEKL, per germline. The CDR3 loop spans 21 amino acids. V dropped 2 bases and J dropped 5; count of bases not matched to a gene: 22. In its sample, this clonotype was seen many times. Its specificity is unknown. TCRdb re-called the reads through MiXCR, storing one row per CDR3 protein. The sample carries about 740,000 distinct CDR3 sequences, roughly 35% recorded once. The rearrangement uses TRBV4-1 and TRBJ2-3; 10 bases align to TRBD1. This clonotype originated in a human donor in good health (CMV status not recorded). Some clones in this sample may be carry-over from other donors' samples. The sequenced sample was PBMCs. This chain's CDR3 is CASSQLTTGQGIRRPRDTQYF. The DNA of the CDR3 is TGCGCCAGCAGCCAACTCACGACGGGACAGGGGATTCGGCGACCGAGAGATACGCAGTATTTT.